One T cell receptor (beta chain) is described in this entry. The record originates from a study of sequential checkpoint blockade in melanoma. The V gene's germline CDR1 is SGHDT and CDR2 YYEEEE. The CDR3 extends over 15 amino acids. J lost 8 bases, V lost 2 bases, and 9 bases had no gene match. The treatment is: randomized to nivolumab then ipilimumab (arm A) or the reverse (arm B). The table came from immunoSEQ multiplex PCR; TCRdb's copy has only in-frame clones and leaves some out. The table records 23,000 or so clones, less than 75% of them present only once. The chain employs TRBV5-6 and TRBJ1-4; 7 positions match TRBD1. Sequenced here: CD8+ T cells sorted from blood (inferred from file names), sampled from a patient given nivolumab and ipilimumab in sequence. This clonotype was obtained from a human donor with melanoma. The CDR3 reads CASSLGAQGDEKLFF. For the CDR3, the DNA is TGTGCCAGCAGCTTAGGGGCCCAGGGGGACGAAAAACTGTTTTTT.